Listed below are T cell receptor beta chains from one sample, sequenced in a study of PD-1 blockade in classical Hodgkin lymphoma. Only in-frame clones appear in the TCRdb table, and some are missing; sequencing was by immunoSEQ multiplex PCR. The sample consists of 15,000 to 20,000 clones, 65% to 85% of them appearing once. The sequencing used peripheral blood mononuclear cells (PBMCs), collected before the fourth cycle of nivolumab. The source of these receptors is a human donor with classical Hodgkin lymphoma. Each CDR3 is given with its conserved first and last residue. A D gene is named only where the DNA matches it firmly. The size field is filled for only some rows; it gives once, few, many or a size class.

TRBV30	TRBJ1-1	-	-	13	TGTGCCTGGAAAGACCGAATGAACACTGAAGCTTTCTTT	CAWKDRMNTEAFF
TRBV9	TRBJ2-2	-	-	15	TGTGCCAGCAGCCCGCGGGATTTGAACACCGGGGAGCTGTTTTTT	CASSPRDLNTGELFF
TRBV6-6	TRBJ2-7	-	-	12	TGTGCCAGCAGTTACCCTACCTACGAGCAGTACTTC	CASSYPTYEQYF
TRBV19	TRBJ2-3	-	-	15	TGTGCCAGTAGTATTCTTCCGTCGGGCGCAGATACGCAGTATTTT	CASSILPSGADTQYF
TRBV10-3	TRBJ2-5	-	TRBD2	13	TGTGCCATCAGAGGGACTAGCGGGGAGACCCAGTACTTC	CAIRGTSGETQYF
TRBV11-2	TRBJ2-5	-	-	12	TGTGCCAGCAGCTTCTCAGGGGAGACCCAGTACTTC	CASSFSGETQYF
TRBV4-1	TRBJ2-1	-	TRBD2	15	TGCGCCAGCCGCCCCCCAGCGGGGGCTTACAATGAGCAGTTCTTC	CASRPPAGAYNEQFF
TRBV5-1	TRBJ1-1	-	-	15	TGCGCCAGCAGCTTGCAAGCAGGGCCGGGCACTGAAGCTTTCTTT	CASSLQAGPGTEAFF
TRBV6-5	TRBJ2-4	-	-	14	TGTGCCAGCGGGGTAGAACTAGCCAAAAACATTCAGTACTTC	CASGVELAKNIQYF
TRBV19	TRBJ1-3	-	TRBD1	15	TGTGCCAGTATGGTACAGGGGCTTTCCGGAAACACCATATATTTT	CASMVQGLSGNTIYF
TRBV11-2	TRBJ1-2	-	-	14	TGTGCCAGCAGCTTAGAGCGAGGGTTCTATGGCTACACCTTC	CASSLERGFYGYTF
TRBV2	TRBJ2-1	-	-	12	TGTGCCAGCAGTGGACGTTTTTATGAGCAGTTCTTC	CASSGRFYEQFF
TRBV11-2	TRBJ2-7	-	TRBD1	14	TGTGCCAGCACCACGACAGGGGATAGCTACGAGCAGTACTTC	CASTTTGDSYEQYF
TRBV7-2	TRBJ2-1	few	-	12	TGTGCCAGCAGCTTAAAAGGCCATGAGCAGTTCTTC	CASSLKGHEQFF
TRBV10-3	TRBJ2-7	-	-	18	TGTGCCATCAGTGAGTATGGAGGGGTCGGGATTGATTCCTACGAGCAGTACTTC	CAISEYGGVGIDSYEQYF
TRBV6-5	TRBJ1-2	-	-	13	TGTGCCAGCAGGGGGCAGGGCAACTATGGCTACACCTTC	CASRGQGNYGYTF
TRBV7-2	TRBJ2-7	-	-	13	TGTGCCAGCAGCTTAGCAGGCTCCTACGAGCAGTACTTC	CASSLAGSYEQYF